Detailed here is one TCR beta chain. No antigen is known for it. This sample is drawn from a study of shared clonotypes between healthy human individuals. Broader study findings: Sequencing depth was expected to affect clonotype sharing among donors. Estimated richness values were generally larger in naive subsets than in memory subsets.

CD45RO+ cells plus CCR7-negative CD45RA+ TemRA cells formed CD8 memory. The authors' processing: ImmunoSEQ gave junction-only sequences without quality scores, so filtering differed. The assay was immunoSEQ multiplex PCR, and TCRdb's table has in-frame clones only and misses some. The V and J calls and clone size come from that table; D and trimming were worked out from the DNA. The profile covers around 690,000 clones, with 90% appearing a single time and 30% to 35% taken by the ten largest. V was trimmed by 0 bases and J by 4 bases, leaving 10 bases between them. From germline, CDR1 is MNHEY and CDR2 SVGAGI. This CDR3 comprises 15 residues.

The clonotype was recovered from a man aged 18 to 30 in good health. Some clones in this sample may be carry-over from other donors' samples. The J gene is TRBJ1-3, the V gene TRBV6-5; no definite D call. Sequencing input: memory CD8+ T cells from PBMCs. The subset was: CD45RO+ cells pooled with CCR7-negative TemRA cells. CDR3 residues: CASSYSTTPGNTIYF. For the CDR3, the DNA is TGTGCCAGCAGTTACTCAACGACGCCGGGAAACACCATATATTTT.